The TCR beta chain described here comes from a study of blood T cell repertoires in COVID-19. The germline V gene has CDR1 SGHNT and CDR2 YENEEA. V gave up 8 bases and J gave up 5 bases, with 6 bases separating them. There are 11 residues in the CDR3. The data were produced by immunoSEQ multiplex PCR, yet TCRdb's version contains in-frame clones alone and is incomplete. The sample contains some 290,000 clones, just under 90% of which appear only once. This TCR was recovered from a woman aged 25-40 years who had recovered from COVID-19. The sequencing sample was made of PBMCs or T cells enriched from blood (not recorded which). The chain recombines TRBV11-3 with TRBJ2-2; unclear D gene. The CDR3 DNA sequence: TGTGCCAGCCAGGCAACCGGGGAGCTGTTTTTT. It yields the protein CASQATGELFF.